Listed here are 7 T cell receptor beta chains from one sample, sequenced in a study of multiple sclerosis patients with progressive multifocal leukoencephalopathy. The time point here: time of PML onset. Produced via immunoSEQ multiplex PCR; TCRdb's table is partial and in-frame only. The data show some 31,000 clones, with roughly 87% seen just once and about 3.3% held by the top ten. The sample in question was PBMCs, obtained from a patient treated with natalizumab. These receptors were taken from a human donor with progressive multifocal leukoencephalopathy.

The J gene is TRBJ1-2, the V gene TRBV29-1; 11 bases map to TRBD1. Germline CDR1 SQVTM, CDR2 ANQGSEA. After removal of 7 bases from V and 3 bases from J, the junction contained 4 bases not matched to a gene. The CDR3 totals 13 residues. CDR3 sequence: CSARTGGDYGYTF. In DNA form, the CDR3 reads TGCAGCGCTAGGACAGGGGGCGACTATGGCTACACCTTC.

The CDR3 loop reads CASSLTSVNSYNEQFF. CDR3 DNA sequence: TGTGCCAGCAGTTTGACTTCGGTCAATTCCTACAATGAGCAGTTCTTC. The chain is built from TRBV27 and TRBJ2-1, with D uncertain. CDR1 is MNHEY and CDR2 is SMNVEV in the germline V gene (reference sequence). The CDR3 runs 16 residues. Between the trimmed V and J ends, which lost 3 bases and 1 base, there was a span of 13 bases.

This chain connects TRBV4-3 to TRBJ1-4; maybe TRBD1 (6 bases). Germline CDR1 and CDR2: LGHNA and YSLEER. CDR3 length equals 16 residues. The germline V and J ends were trimmed by 1 base and 8 bases, with 17 bases remaining between them. The CDR3 spells CASSQGSRGDREKLFF. DNA of the CDR3: TGCGCCAGCAGCCAAGGGTCCAGGGGAGATCGGGAAAAACTGTTTTTT.

J is TRBJ2-7 and V is TRBV20-1; 9 nucleotides align to TRBD1. This CDR3 has 11 amino acids. With 6 bases clipped from V and 5 bases from J, the junction kept 2 bases outside the gene matches. CDR1 is DFQATT and CDR2 is SNEGSKA in the germline V gene (reference sequence). CDR3 sequence reads: CSAGQGHEQYF. CDR3 nucleotides: TGCAGTGCGGGACAGGGCCACGAGCAGTACTTC.

This clone was seen once. The chain joins TRBV6-1 to TRBJ1-2, with D perhaps TRBD1 (6 bases). Germline V gene sequence: CDR1 MNHNS, CDR2 SASEGT. This CDR3 contains 15 residues. V lost 2 bases and J 8 bases, leaving 18 bases between the germline ends. The CDR3 bases are TGTGCCAGCAGTGAAAAAGGTTTAGGGGGGCGAGGCTACACCTTC. Residues: CASSEKGLGGRGYTF.

The chain is built from TRBV7-9 and TRBJ2-2, with TRBD1 matching 7 bases. The length of the CDR3 is 15 residues. With 4 bases clipped from V and 1 base from J, the junction kept 3 bases outside the gene matches. Germline loops: CDR1 SEHNR, CDR2 FQNEAQ (reference sequence). In DNA form, the CDR3 reads TGTGCCAGCAGCTCGGGACAGTTGAACACCGGGGAGCTGTTTTTT. Translated: CASSSGQLNTGELFF.

The chain joins TRBV4-3 to TRBJ2-3; the D gene is possibly TRBD1 (6 bases). The V gene lost 0 bases and the J gene lost 0 bases, with 13 bases spanning the gap. This CDR3 spans 17 amino acids. Germline values: CDR1 LGHNA, CDR2 YSLEER. CDR3 bases: TGCGCCAGCAGCCAAGATGGGGGCGGTTCTAGCACAGATACGCAGTATTTT. Translated: CASSQDGGGSSTDTQYF.